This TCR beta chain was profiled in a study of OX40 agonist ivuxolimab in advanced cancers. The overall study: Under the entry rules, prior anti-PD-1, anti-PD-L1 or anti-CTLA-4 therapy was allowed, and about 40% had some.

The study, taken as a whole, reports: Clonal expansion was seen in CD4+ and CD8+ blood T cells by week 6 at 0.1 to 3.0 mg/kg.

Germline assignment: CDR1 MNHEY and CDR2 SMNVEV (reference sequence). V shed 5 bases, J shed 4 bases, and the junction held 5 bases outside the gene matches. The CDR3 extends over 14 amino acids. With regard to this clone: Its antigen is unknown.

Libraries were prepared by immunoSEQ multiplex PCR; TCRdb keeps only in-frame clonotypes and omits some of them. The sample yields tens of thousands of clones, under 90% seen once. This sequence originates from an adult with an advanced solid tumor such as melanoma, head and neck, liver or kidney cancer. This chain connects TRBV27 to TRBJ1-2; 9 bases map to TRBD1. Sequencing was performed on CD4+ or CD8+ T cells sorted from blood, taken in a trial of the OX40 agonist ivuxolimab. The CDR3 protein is CASSPGTGIYGYTF. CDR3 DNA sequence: TGTGCCAGCAGTCCCGGGACAGGGATCTATGGCTACACCTTC.